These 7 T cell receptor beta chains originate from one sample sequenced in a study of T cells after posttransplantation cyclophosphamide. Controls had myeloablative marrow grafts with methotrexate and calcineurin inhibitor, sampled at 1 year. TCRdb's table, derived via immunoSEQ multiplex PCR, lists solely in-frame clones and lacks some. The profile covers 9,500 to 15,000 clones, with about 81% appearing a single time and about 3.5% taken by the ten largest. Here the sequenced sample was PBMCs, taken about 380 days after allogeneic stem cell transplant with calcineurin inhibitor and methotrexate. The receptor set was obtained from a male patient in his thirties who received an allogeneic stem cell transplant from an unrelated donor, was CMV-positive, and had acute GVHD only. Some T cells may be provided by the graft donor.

This CDR3 reads CASSAREPQHF. CDR3 coding DNA: TGTGCCAGCAGCGCCAGGGAGCCCCAGCATTTT. The chain links TRBV25-1 to TRBJ1-5, with D perhaps matching TRBD1 (5 bases). The germline gives CDR1 MGHDK, CDR2 SYGVNS. CDR3 length: 11 amino acids. V was shortened by 6 bases and J by 8 bases, with 8 bases between the two germline ends.

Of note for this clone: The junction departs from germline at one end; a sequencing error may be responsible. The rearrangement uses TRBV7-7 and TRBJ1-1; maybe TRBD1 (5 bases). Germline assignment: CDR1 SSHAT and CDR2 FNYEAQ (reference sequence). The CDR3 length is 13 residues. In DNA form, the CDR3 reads TGTGCTAGCAGCCCAGGGATCGGCACTGAAGCTTTCTTT. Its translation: CASSPGIGTEAFF.

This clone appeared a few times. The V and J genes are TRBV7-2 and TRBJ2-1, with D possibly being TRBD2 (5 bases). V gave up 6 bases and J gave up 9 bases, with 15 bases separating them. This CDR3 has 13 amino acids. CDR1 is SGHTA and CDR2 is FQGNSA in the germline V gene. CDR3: CASSRTGNGEQFF. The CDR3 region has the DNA TGTGCCAGCAGTCGGACTGGAAACGGTGAGCAGTTCTTC.

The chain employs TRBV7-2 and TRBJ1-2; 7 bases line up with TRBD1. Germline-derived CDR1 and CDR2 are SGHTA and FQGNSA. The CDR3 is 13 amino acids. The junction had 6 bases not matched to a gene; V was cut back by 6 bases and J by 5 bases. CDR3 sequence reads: CASRTGIGYGYTF. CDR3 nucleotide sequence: TGTGCCAGCAGGACAGGGATTGGTTATGGCTACACCTTC. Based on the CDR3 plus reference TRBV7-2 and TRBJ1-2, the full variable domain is GAGVSQSPSNKVTEKGKDVELRCDPISGHTALYWYRQSLGQGLEFLIYFQGNSAPDKSGLPSDRFSAERTGGSVSTLTIQRTQQEDSAVYLCASRTGIGYGYTFGSGTRLTVV.

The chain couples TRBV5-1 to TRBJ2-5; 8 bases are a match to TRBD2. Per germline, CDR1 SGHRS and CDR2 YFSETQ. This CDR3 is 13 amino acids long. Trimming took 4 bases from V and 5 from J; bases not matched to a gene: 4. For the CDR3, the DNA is TGCGCCAGCAGCACCGGGACTAGGGAGACCCAGTACTTC. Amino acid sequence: CASSTGTRETQYF. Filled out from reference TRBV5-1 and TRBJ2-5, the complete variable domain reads KAGVTQTPRYLIKTRGQQVTLSCSPISGHRSVSWYQQTPGQGLQFLFEYFSETQRNKGNFPGRFSGRQFSNSRSEMNVSTLELGDSALYLCASSTGTRETQYFGPGTRLLVL.

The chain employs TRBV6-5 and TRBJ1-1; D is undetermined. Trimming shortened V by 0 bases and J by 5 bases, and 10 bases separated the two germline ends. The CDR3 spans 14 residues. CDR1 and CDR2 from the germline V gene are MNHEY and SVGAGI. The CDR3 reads CASSYSGGNTEAFF. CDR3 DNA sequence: TGTGCCAGCAGTTACTCTGGAGGGAATACTGAAGCTTTCTTT.

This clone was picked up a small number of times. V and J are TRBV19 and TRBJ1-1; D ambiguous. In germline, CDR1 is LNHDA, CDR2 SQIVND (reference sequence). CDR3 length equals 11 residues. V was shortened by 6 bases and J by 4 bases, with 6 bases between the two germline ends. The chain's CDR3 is CASSLLTEAFF. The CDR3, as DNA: TGTGCCAGTAGCCTCCTCACTGAAGCTTTCTTT.